The rows below give T cell receptor beta chains drawn from one sample of a study of blood T cell repertoires in COVID-19. The protocol was immunoSEQ multiplex PCR, while the TCRdb copy is restricted to in-frame clones and leaves out a portion. The data contain about 280,000 clones, 88% of them singletons. Specimen: peripheral blood. These receptors all stem from a man in his late teens or twenties with active or convalescent COVID-19. Both conserved end residues are part of each CDR3. The D gene is left open where the match is weak.

j_call: TRBJ1-1
d_call: .
v_call: TRBV21-1
cdr3_aa: CASSKASLRDSGTEAFF

j_call: TRBJ1-3
d_call: .
v_call: TRBV6-5
cdr3_aa: CASRLRGFSGNTIYF

j_call: TRBJ2-5
d_call: .
v_call: TRBV11-1
cdr3_aa: CASSSRDYQETQYF

j_call: TRBJ2-7
d_call: .
v_call: TRBV11-2
cdr3_aa: CASSFSTGSEQYF

j_call: TRBJ2-1
d_call: .
v_call: TRBV6-1
cdr3_aa: CASSALSEIAYNEQFF

j_call: TRBJ2-4
d_call: TRBD2
v_call: TRBV4-1
cdr3_aa: CASSQEVPSGAKNIQYF

j_call: TRBJ1-5
d_call: .
v_call: TRBV27
cdr3_aa: CASSFPGGSQHF

j_call: TRBJ2-7
d_call: TRBD1
v_call: TRBV2
cdr3_aa: CASSTGQGYYEQYF

j_call: TRBJ2-1
d_call: TRBD2
v_call: TRBV9
cdr3_aa: CASSLSGGLPNEQFF

j_call: TRBJ2-7
d_call: TRBD1
v_call: TRBV6-5
cdr3_aa: CASSLWDSYEQYF

j_call: TRBJ1-2
d_call: .
v_call: TRBV5-6
cdr3_aa: CASSLTDYGYTF

j_call: TRBJ2-2
d_call: TRBD2
v_call: TRBV5-4
cdr3_aa: CASSQLAGGTGELFF

j_call: TRBJ2-3
d_call: .
v_call: TRBV10-1
cdr3_aa: CASSGSSADTQYF

j_call: TRBJ2-3
d_call: TRBD2
v_call: TRBV3-1/TRBV3-2
cdr3_aa: CASSQAGGGARGMQYF

j_call: TRBJ2-1
d_call: TRBD2
v_call: TRBV4-1
cdr3_aa: CASSHSSGTSANEQFF

j_call: TRBJ2-7
d_call: TRBD1
v_call: TRBV7-6
cdr3_aa: CASSLSFGQGPYEQYF

j_call: TRBJ1-2
d_call: TRBD1
v_call: TRBV20-1
cdr3_aa: CSASRTGGNYGYTF

j_call: TRBJ1-5
d_call: TRBD1
v_call: TRBV28
cdr3_aa: CASSFFGGGSQPQHF

j_call: TRBJ2-2
d_call: .
v_call: TRBV15
cdr3_aa: CATKAGRNTGELFF

j_call: TRBJ1-5
d_call: .
v_call: TRBV4-1
cdr3_aa: CASSQWVQDSNQPQHF

j_call: TRBJ1-6
d_call: .
v_call: TRBV4-1
cdr3_aa: CASSQGRGRGFYNSPLHF

j_call: TRBJ2-7
d_call: .
v_call: TRBV27
cdr3_aa: CASMSGVYSYEQYF

j_call: TRBJ1-6
d_call: .
v_call: TRBV3-1/TRBV3-2
cdr3_aa: CASSGQTGNSPLHF

j_call: TRBJ1-5
d_call: .
v_call: TRBV7-6
cdr3_aa: CASSLGPLKGNSNQPQHF

j_call: TRBJ1-4
d_call: .
v_call: TRBV6-5
cdr3_aa: CADPTVRVEKLFF

j_call: TRBJ2-7
d_call: TRBD1
v_call: TRBV29-1
cdr3_aa: CSVGSQGAYEQYF

j_call: TRBJ2-2
d_call: .
v_call: TRBV6-5
cdr3_aa: CASSYVASTGELFF

j_call: TRBJ2-1
d_call: TRBD2
v_call: TRBV3-1/TRBV3-2
cdr3_aa: CASSPLTGLADIEQFF

j_call: TRBJ2-2
d_call: .
v_call: TRBV24-1
cdr3_aa: CATSDPGHNTGELFF

j_call: TRBJ1-5
d_call: TRBD1
v_call: TRBV5-3
cdr3_aa: CARRFGTGETLSNQPQHF

j_call: TRBJ2-7
d_call: .
v_call: TRBV9
cdr3_aa: CASSPSGSSYEQYF

j_call: TRBJ1-5
d_call: TRBD1
v_call: TRBV7-9
cdr3_aa: CASSSDRESNQPQHF

j_call: TRBJ2-3
d_call: .
v_call: TRBV7-8
cdr3_aa: CASSRLGKTDTQYF

j_call: TRBJ2-3
d_call: .
v_call: TRBV21-1
cdr3_aa: CASRADTQYF

j_call: TRBJ2-3
d_call: .
v_call: TRBV28
cdr3_aa: CASTSPTSTDTQYF

j_call: TRBJ1-3
d_call: .
v_call: TRBV10-2
cdr3_aa: CASSDTVISGNTIYF

j_call: TRBJ2-3
d_call: TRBD2
v_call: TRBV11-2
cdr3_aa: CASSLRASGGLNTDTQYF

j_call: TRBJ1-6
d_call: TRBD1
v_call: TRBV10-3
cdr3_aa: CAIKDRGTYNSPLHF

j_call: TRBJ2-3
d_call: .
v_call: TRBV6-2/TRBV6-3
cdr3_aa: CASSSRLESTDTQYF